The next 14 T cell receptor beta chains were all read from a single sample in a study of CD8+ T cells in alopecia areata. RNA was extracted and reverse transcribed into cDNA as the sequencing template. The repertoire was sequenced with immunoSEQ multiplex PCR; TCRdb's copy has only in-frame clones and lacks some. Here the sample spans 90,000 to 150,000 clones, around 61% being singletons. Material for sequencing was CD4+ T cells sorted from blood. These receptors were taken from a human donor in good health.

This clone showed up just a few times. The gene calls are TRBV7-9 and TRBJ1-1, with unresolved D. Germline CDR1 reads SEHNR; CDR2 reads FQNEAQ (reference sequence). The CDR3 contains 11 residues. Trimming pared 1 base from V and 5 bases from J, leaving 2 bases between. The DNA of the CDR3 is TGTGCCAGCAGCTTAGAGACTGAAGCTTTCTTT. This translates into CASSLETEAFF.

The J gene is TRBJ1-2, the V gene TRBV10-2; 12 bases line up with TRBD1. With 3 bases clipped from V and 6 bases from J, the junction kept 5 bases outside the gene matches. CDR1 WSHSY and CDR2 SAAADI come from the germline V gene. This CDR3 spans 15 amino acids. CDR3 region: CASSERDRGRDGYTF. The CDR3, as DNA: TGCGCCAGCAGTGAACGGGACAGGGGGCGTGATGGCTACACCTTC.

The chain joins TRBV29-1 to TRBJ2-3; 8 positions match TRBD2. Per germline, CDR1 SQVTM and CDR2 ANQGSEA. The trim removed 1 base at V and 5 bases at J, leaving 11 bases unmatched. There are 16 residues in the CDR3. Here the CDR3 reads CSVEGVAGSRGDTQYF. DNA for the CDR3: TGCAGCGTTGAAGGGGTAGCGGGGTCTCGGGGAGATACGCAGTATTTT.

The chain employs TRBV30 and TRBJ1-5; TRBD1 might be the D (5 bases). Per germline, CDR1 GTSNPN and CDR2 SVGIG (reference sequence). This CDR3 has 14 amino acids. The V end lost 3 bases, the J end lost 5 bases, and 14 bases lay between the germline ends. The CDR3 loop is CAWSPGPGDQPQHF. CDR3 coding DNA: TGTGCCTGGAGCCCGGGACCTGGCGATCAGCCCCAGCATTTT.

The chain has TRBV30 and TRBJ2-1; D is undetermined. This CDR3 comprises 15 residues. V shed 0 bases and J shed 4 bases, with 13 bases lying between them. The germline CDR1 and CDR2 sequences are GTSNPN and SVGIG (reference sequence). For the CDR3, the DNA is TGTGCCTGGAGTGTTAGAGCCAAAAGGTACAATGAGCAGTTCTTC. This gives the protein CAWSVRAKRYNEQFF.

This clone was seen a few times. The genes are TRBV28 and TRBJ2-1, with a possible D match to TRBD2 (5 bases). V lost 8 bases to trimming and J lost 10 bases, with 15 bases between them. The CDR3 has 12 amino acids. CDR1 is MDHEN and CDR2 is SYDVKM in the germline V gene. This chain's CDR3 is CASGLLVGEQFF. DNA for the CDR3: TGTGCCAGCGGACTCCTCGTCGGGGAGCAGTTCTTC.

The chain carries TRBV29-1 and TRBJ2-1; TRBD1 agrees at 8 bases. CDR3 length: 15 amino acids. V was pared by 1 base and J by 8 bases, with 10 bases of the junction left unmatched. CDR1 is SQVTM, CDR2 ANQGSEA, per germline. The CDR3: CSVEGVGQGWDEQFF. Here the CDR3 DNA reads TGCAGCGTTGAAGGGGTAGGACAGGGATGGGATGAGCAGTTCTTC.

This clone was seen a few times. The chain joins TRBV11-1 to TRBJ2-3; the D gene could be TRBD1 or TRBD2 (5 bases each). This CDR3 spans 16 amino acids. Trimming pared 3 bases from V and 6 bases from J, leaving 19 bases between. CDR1 is SGHAT, CDR2 FQDESV, per germline (reference sequence). CDR3 residues: CASSFGEGLRGDTQYF. The CDR3 bases are TGTGCCAGCAGCTTCGGCGAGGGGCTCCGCGGGGATACGCAGTATTTT.

A remark on this clone: Other DNA sequences in this sample translate to the same CDR3. The chain employs TRBV6-4 and TRBJ2-1, with 11 positions matching TRBD2. There are 15 residues in the CDR3. Trimming cost V 4 bases and J 3 bases; bases outside gene matches: 2. Germline V gene sequence: CDR1 MRHNA, CDR2 SNTAGT. The CDR3 loop is CASSAGTSGYNEQFF. CDR3 sequence (DNA): TGTGCCAGCAGTGCCGGGACTAGCGGCTACAATGAGCAGTTCTTC.

The chain links TRBV30 to TRBJ1-3; D perhaps matches TRBD1 (6 bases). With 3 bases removed from V and 4 bases from J, the gap between germline ends came to 10 bases. The CDR3 extends over 13 amino acids. The germline gives CDR1 GTSNPN, CDR2 SVGIG (reference sequence). CDR3 region: CAWRRDKGNTIYF. The CDR3 DNA follows: TGTGCCTGGAGAAGGGACAAGGGAAACACCATATATTTT. Combining the CDR3 with reference TRBV30 and TRBJ1-3 gives the whole variable domain SQTIHQWPATLVQPVGSPLSLECTVEGTSNPNLYWYRQAAGRGLQLLFYSVGIGQISSEVPQNLSASRPQDRQFILSSKKLLLSDSGFYLCAWRRDKGNTIYFGEGSWLTVV.

The rearrangement uses TRBV29-1 and TRBJ2-7; possible D gene TRBD1, 6 bases. CDR1 and CDR2 (germline): SQVTM, ANQGSEA. The CDR3 loop spans 11 amino acids. V was clipped by 7 bases and J by 2 bases, with 9 bases between them. CDR3 coding DNA: TGCAGCGGGGCAGGGGCCTACGAGCAGTACTTC. It encodes CSGAGAYEQYF.

The V gene is TRBV5-6, the J gene TRBJ2-6; D is ambiguous. Trimming left V 4 bases short and J 0 bases short, with 11 bases between. This CDR3 is built from 16 residues. Germline V lookup: CDR1 SGHDT, CDR2 YYEEEE. The CDR3 DNA follows: TGTGCCAGCAGCCTACCCCAGGCCTCTGGGGCCAACGTCCTGACTTTC. Amino acid sequence: CASSLPQASGANVLTF.

The genes are TRBV7-2 and TRBJ2-1, with 8 bases fitting TRBD2. CDR3 length: 15 residues. Germline lookup yields CDR1 SGHTA and CDR2 FQGNSA. J gave up 2 bases and V 6 bases, and 6 bases lay outside the gene matches. In DNA, the CDR3 is TGTGCCAGCAGTCCTCAGCGGGGGCCCTACAATGAGCAGTTCTTC. Residues: CASSPQRGPYNEQFF.

The rearrangement uses TRBV19 and TRBJ2-1; 7 bases agree with TRBD1. J gave up 2 bases and V 10 bases, and 5 bases lay outside the gene matches. The germline CDR1 and CDR2 sequences are LNHDA and SQIVND (reference sequence). This CDR3 contains 13 residues. The CDR3 bases are TGTGCCACCACAGGGGAGACCTACAATGAGCAGTTCTTC. Translation: CATTGETYNEQFF.